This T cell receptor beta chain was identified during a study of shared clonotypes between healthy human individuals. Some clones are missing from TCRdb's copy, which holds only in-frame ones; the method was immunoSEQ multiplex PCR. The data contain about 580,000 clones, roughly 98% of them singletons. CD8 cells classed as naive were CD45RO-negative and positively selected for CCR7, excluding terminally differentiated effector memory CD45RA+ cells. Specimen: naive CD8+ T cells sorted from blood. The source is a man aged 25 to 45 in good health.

As DNA, the CDR3 is TGTGCCAGTAGTATGGGCACAGGGGGGTATTCGGGCTACGAGCAGTACTTC. As protein: CASSMGTGGYSGYEQYF. J is TRBJ2-7 and V is TRBV19, with 8 bases identical to TRBD1. Germline V gives CDR1 LNHDA, CDR2 SQIVND (reference sequence). Trimming took 3 bases from V and 3 from J; bases not matched to a gene: 13. The CDR3 extends over 17 amino acids. Using reference TRBV19 and TRBJ2-7 for the parts outside the CDR3, the full variable domain is DGGITQSPKYLFRKEGQNVTLSCEQNLNHDAMYWYRQDPGQGLRLIYYSQIVNDFQKGDIAEGYSVSREKKESFPLTVTSAQKNPTAFYLCASSMGTGGYSGYEQYFGPGTRLTVT.